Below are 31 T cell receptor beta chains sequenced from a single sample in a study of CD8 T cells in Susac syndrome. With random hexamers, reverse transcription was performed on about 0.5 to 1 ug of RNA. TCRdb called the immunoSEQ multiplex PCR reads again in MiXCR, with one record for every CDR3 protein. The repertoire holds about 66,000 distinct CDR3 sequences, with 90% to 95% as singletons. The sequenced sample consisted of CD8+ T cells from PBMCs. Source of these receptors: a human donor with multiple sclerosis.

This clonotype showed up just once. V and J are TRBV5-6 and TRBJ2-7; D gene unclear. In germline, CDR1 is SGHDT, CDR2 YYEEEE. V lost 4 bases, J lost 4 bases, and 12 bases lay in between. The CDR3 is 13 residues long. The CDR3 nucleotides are TGTGCCAGCAGCCCCGGAAGGCTGTACGAGCAGTACTTC. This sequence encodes CASSPGRLYEQYF.

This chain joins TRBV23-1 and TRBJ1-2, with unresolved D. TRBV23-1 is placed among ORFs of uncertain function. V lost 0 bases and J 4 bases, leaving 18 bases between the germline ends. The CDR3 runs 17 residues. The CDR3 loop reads CASSQSSRAGKFYGYTF. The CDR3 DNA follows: TGCGCCAGCAGTCAATCTAGCCGGGCAGGCAAGTTCTATGGCTACACCTTC.

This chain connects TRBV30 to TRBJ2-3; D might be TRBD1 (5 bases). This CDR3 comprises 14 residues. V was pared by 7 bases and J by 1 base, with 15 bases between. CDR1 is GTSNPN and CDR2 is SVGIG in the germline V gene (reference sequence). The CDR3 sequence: CAFSQGLGTDTQYF. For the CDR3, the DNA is TGTGCCTTTTCGCAGGGTCTCGGCACAGATACGCAGTATTTT.

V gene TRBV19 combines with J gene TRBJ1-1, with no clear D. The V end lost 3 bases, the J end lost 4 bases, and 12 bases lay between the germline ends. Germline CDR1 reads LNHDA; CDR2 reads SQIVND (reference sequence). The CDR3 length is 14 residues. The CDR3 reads CASSISEGTTEAFF. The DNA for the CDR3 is TGTGCCAGTAGTATCTCCGAGGGAACCACTGAAGCTTTCTTT.

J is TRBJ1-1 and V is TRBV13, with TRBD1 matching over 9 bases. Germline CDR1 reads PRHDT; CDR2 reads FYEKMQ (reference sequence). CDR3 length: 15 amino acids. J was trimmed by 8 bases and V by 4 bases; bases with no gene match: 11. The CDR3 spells CASSSNALGQGEAFF. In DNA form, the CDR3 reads TGTGCCAGCAGCTCAAATGCGTTGGGACAGGGCGAAGCTTTCTTT.

Here the CDR3 reads CASSSSGSYEQYF. The CDR3 coding sequence is TGTGCCAGCAGTAGTAGCGGGTCTTACGAGCAGTACTTC. The chain has TRBV27 and TRBJ2-7, with TRBD2 matching 7 bases. Germline loops: CDR1 MNHEY, CDR2 SMNVEV (reference sequence). Losses at the gene ends were 5 bases for V and 4 bases for J; bases not matched to a gene: 5. The CDR3 length is 13 residues.

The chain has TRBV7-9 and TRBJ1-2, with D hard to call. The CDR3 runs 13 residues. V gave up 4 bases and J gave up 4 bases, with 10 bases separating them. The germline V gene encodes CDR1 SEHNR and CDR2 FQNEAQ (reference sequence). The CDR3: CASSSAFGYGYTF. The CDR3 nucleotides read TGTGCCAGCAGCTCGGCGTTCGGCTATGGCTACACCTTC.

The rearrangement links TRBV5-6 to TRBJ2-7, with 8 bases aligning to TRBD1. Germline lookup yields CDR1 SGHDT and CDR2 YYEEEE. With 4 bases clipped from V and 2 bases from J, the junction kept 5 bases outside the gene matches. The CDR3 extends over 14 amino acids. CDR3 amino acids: CASSLWTGTYEQYF. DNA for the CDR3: TGTGCCAGCAGCCTGTGGACAGGGACCTACGAGCAGTACTTC. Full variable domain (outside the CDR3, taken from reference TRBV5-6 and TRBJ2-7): DAGVTQSPTHLIKTRGQQVTLRCSPKSGHDTVSWYQQALGQGPQFIFQYYEEEERQRGNFPDRFSGHQFPNYSSELNVNALLLGDSALYLCASSLWTGTYEQYFGPGTRLTVT.

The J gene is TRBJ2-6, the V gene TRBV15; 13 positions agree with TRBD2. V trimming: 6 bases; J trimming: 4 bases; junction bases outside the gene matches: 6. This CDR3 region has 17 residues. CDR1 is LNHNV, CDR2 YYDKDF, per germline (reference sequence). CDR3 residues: CATSVGLAGSGANVLTF. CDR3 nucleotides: TGTGCCACCAGTGTGGGACTAGCGGGATCCGGGGCCAACGTCCTGACTTTC.

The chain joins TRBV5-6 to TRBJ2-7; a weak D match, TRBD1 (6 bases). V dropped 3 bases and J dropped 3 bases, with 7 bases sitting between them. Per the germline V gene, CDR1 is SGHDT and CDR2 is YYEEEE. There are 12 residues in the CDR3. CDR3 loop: CASSWDNYEQYF. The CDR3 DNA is TGTGCCAGCAGCTGGGACAACTACGAGCAGTACTTC.

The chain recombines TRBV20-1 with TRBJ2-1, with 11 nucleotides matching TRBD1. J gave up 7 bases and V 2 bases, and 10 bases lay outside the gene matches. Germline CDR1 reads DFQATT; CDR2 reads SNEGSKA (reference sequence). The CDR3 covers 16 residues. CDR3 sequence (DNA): TGCAGTGCTAGACCTCATCCGGGACAGGGGGTAAATGAGCAGTTCTTC. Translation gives CSARPHPGQGVNEQFF.

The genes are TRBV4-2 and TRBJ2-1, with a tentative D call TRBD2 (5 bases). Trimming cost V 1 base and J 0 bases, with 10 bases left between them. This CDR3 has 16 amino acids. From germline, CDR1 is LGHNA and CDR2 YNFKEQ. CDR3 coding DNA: TGTGCCAGCAGCCAAGGTGCAGCGGACTCCTACAATGAGCAGTTCTTC. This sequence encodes CASSQGAADSYNEQFF.

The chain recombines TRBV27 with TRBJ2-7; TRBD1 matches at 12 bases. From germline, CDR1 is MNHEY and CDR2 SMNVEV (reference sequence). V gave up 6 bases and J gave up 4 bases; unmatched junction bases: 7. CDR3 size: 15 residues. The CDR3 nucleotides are TGTGCCAGCAGACTGGGGACAGGGGGCTTATACGAGCAGTACTTC. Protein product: CASRLGTGGLYEQYF.

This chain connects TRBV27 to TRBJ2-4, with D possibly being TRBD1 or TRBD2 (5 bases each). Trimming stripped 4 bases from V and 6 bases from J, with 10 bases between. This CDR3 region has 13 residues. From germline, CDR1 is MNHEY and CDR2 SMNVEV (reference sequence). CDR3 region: CASSWGSLNIQYF. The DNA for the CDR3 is TGTGCCAGCAGTTGGGGGTCACTAAACATTCAGTACTTC.

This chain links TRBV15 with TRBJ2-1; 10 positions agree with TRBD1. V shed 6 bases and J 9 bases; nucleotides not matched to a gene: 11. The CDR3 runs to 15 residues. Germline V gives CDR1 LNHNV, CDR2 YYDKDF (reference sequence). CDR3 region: CATSKDRGLILEQFF. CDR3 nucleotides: TGTGCCACCAGTAAAGACAGGGGGCTTATTCTTGAGCAGTTCTTC.

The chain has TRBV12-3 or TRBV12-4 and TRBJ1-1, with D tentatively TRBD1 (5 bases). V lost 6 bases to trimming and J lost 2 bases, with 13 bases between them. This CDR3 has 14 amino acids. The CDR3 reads CASRKVGTNTEAFF. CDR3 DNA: TGTGCCAGCAGAAAAGTGGGGACCAACACTGAAGCTTTCTTT.

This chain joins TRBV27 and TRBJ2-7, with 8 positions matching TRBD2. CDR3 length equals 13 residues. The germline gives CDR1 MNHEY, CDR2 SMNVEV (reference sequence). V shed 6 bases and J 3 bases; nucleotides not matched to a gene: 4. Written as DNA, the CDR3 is TGTGCCAGCAGGAGCGGGAGTCGCTACGAGCAGTACTTC. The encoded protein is CASRSGSRYEQYF.

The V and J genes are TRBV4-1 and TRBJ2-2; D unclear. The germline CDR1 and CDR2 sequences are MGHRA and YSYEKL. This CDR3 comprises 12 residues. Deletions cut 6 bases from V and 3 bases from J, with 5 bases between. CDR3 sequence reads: CASRGYTGELFF. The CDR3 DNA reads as TGCGCCAGCAGGGGTTACACCGGGGAGCTGTTTTTT.

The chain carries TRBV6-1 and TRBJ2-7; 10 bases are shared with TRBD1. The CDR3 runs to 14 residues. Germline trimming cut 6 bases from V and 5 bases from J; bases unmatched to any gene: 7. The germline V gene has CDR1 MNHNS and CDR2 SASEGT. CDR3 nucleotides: TGTGCCAGCAGGGCCCGGGACAGGGGAGACGAGCAGTACTTC. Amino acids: CASRARDRGDEQYF.

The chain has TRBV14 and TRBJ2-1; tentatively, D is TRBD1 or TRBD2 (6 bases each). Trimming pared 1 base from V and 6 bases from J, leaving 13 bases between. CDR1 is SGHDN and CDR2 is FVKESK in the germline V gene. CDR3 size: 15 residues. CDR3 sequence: CASSQVKGGSNEQFF. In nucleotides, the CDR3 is TGTGCCAGCAGCCAAGTCAAAGGGGGGTCCAATGAGCAGTTCTTC.

The CDR3: CASSSGQRADEQFF. The CDR3 coding sequence is TGTGCCAGCAGCTCCGGACAGAGGGCCGATGAGCAGTTCTTC. The V call is TRBV13, the J call TRBJ2-1, with D possibly TRBD1 on 6 matching bases. With 4 bases removed from V and 8 bases from J, the gap between germline ends came to 15 bases. The CDR3 covers 14 residues. CDR1 is PRHDT and CDR2 is FYEKMQ in the germline V gene (reference sequence).

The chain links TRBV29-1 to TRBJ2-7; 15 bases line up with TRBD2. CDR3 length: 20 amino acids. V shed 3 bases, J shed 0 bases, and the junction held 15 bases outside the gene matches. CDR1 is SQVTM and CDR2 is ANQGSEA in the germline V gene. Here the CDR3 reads CSVEWDPGTSGRPSSYEQYF. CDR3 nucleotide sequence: TGCAGCGTTGAGTGGGACCCTGGGACTAGCGGGAGGCCCAGCTCCTACGAGCAGTACTTC.

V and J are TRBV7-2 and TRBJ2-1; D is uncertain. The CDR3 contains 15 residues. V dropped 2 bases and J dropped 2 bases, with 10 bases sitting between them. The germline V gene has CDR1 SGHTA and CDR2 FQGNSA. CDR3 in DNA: TGTGCCAGCAGCTTAAGCCCTAACACCTACAATGAGCAGTTCTTC. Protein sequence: CASSLSPNTYNEQFF. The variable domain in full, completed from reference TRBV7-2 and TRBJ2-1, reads GAGVSQSPSNKVTEKGKDVELRCDPISGHTALYWYRQSLGQGLEFLIYFQGNSAPDKSGLPSDRFSAERTGGSVSTLTIQRTQQEDSAVYLCASSLSPNTYNEQFFGPGTRLTVL.

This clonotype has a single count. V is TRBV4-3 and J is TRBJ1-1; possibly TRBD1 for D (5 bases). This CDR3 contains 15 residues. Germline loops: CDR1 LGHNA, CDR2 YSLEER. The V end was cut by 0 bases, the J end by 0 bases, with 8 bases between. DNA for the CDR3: TGCGCCAGCAGCCAAGATGGGGCTATGAACACTGAAGCTTTCTTT. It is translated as CASSQDGAMNTEAFF.

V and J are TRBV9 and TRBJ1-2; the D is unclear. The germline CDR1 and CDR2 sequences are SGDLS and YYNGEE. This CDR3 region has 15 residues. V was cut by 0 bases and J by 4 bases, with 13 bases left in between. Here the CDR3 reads CASSVDGIFPYGYTF. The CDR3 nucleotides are TGTGCCAGCAGCGTAGATGGGATCTTTCCCTATGGCTACACCTTC. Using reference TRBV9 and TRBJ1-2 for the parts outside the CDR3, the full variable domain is DSGVTQTPKHLITATGQRVTLRCSPRSGDLSVYWYQQSLDQGLQFLIQYYNGEERAKGNILERFSAQQFPDLHSELNLSSLELGDSALYFCASSVDGIFPYGYTFGSGTRLTVV.

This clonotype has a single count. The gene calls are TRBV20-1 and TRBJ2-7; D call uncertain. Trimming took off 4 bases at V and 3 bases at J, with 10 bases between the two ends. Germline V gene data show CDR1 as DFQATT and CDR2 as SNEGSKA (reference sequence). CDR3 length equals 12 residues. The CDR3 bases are TGCAGTGCTACTCCCGTTCGCTACGAGCAGTACTTC. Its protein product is CSATPVRYEQYF.

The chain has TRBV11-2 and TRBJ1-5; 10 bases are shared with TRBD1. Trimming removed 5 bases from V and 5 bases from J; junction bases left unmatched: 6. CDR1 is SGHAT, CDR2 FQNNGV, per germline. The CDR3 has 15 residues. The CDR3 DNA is TGTGCCAGCAGCCGGTACGGGACAGGGGATCAGCCCCAGCATTTT. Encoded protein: CASSRYGTGDQPQHF. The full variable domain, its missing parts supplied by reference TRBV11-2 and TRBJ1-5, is EAGVAQSPRYKIIEKRQSVAFWCNPISGHATLYWYQQILGQGPKLLIQFQNNGVVDDSQLPKDRFSAERLKGVDSTLKIQPAKLEDSAVYLCASSRYGTGDQPQHFGDGTRLSIL.

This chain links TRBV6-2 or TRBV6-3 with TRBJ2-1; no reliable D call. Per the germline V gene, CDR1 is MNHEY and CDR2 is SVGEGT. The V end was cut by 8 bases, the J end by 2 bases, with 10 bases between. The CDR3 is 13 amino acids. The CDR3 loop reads CASGYGTYNEQFF. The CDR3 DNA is TGTGCCAGCGGCTACGGTACCTACAATGAGCAGTTCTTC.

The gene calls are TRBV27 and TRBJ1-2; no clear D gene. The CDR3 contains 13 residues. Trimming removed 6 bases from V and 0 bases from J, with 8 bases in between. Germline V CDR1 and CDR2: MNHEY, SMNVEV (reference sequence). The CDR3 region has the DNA TGTGCCAGCAGAAGTGGGGCTAACTATGGCTACACCTTC. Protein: CASRSGANYGYTF.

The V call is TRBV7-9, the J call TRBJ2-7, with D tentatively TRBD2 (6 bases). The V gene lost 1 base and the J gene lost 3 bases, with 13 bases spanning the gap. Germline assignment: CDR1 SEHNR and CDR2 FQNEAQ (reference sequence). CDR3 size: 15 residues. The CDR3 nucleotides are TGTGCCAGCAGCTTAGGGACCTCTAGCGACTACGAGCAGTACTTC. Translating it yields CASSLGTSSDYEQYF.

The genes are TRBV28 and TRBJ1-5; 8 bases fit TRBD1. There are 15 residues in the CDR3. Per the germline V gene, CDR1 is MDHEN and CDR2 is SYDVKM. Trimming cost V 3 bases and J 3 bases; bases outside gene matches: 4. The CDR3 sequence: CASSFRGRNNQPQHF. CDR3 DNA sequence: TGTGCCAGCAGTTTCAGGGGGCGTAACAATCAGCCCCAGCATTTT.